This entry lists 11 T cell receptor beta chains sequenced from one sample in a study of T-cell memory formation after mild COVID-19. Each CDR3 protein is one row after TCRdb ran MiXCR on the 5' RACE reads. The table records about 110,000 distinct CDR3 sequences, approximately 17% of them present only once. The sequenced sample was PBMCs or a T cell subset sorted from them (not recorded which). These receptors all come from an adult woman who had mild COVID-19 (a few samples of this study predate the infection). Cell type and time point are not known.

This clonotype was counted a few times. The rearrangement joins TRBV11-2 to TRBJ2-1; TRBD2 matches 7 bases. Germline V gene lookup returns CDR1 SGHAT and CDR2 FQNNGV. The CDR3 consists of 16 residues. The trim removed 0 bases at V and 10 bases at J, leaving 12 bases unmatched. The CDR3 DNA is TGTGCCAGCAGCTTAGATCGTGCGGGAGCGGGCGCAGAGCAGTTCTTC. This codes for CASSLDRAGAGAEQFF.

This chain uses TRBV15 with TRBJ2-7, with TRBD1 identical over 8 bases. The V gene's germline CDR1 is LNHNV and CDR2 YYDKDF (reference sequence). Trimming took 6 bases from V and 5 from J; bases not matched to a gene: 6. CDR3 length: 13 amino acids. CDR3 nucleotide sequence: TGTGCCACCAGAGCCGGGACAGGCGACGAGCAGTACTTC. Translated: CATRAGTGDEQYF.

This sequence joins TRBV4-3 and TRBJ2-3; D is ambiguous. This CDR3 spans 14 amino acids. Germline V gene sequence: CDR1 LGHNA, CDR2 YSLEER. Trimming removed 0 bases at V and 2 bases at J, with 6 bases between. The CDR3: CASSQDGITDTQYF. The CDR3 DNA reads as TGCGCCAGCAGCCAAGATGGGATCACAGATACGCAGTATTTT.

CDR3 protein: CASSPTGLQPQHF. CDR3 bases: TGTGCCAGCAGTCCAACGGGGCTGCAGCCCCAGCATTTT. The chain links TRBV28 to TRBJ1-5; TRBD1 might be the D (5 bases). The CDR3 consists of 13 residues. Germline V gene data show CDR1 as MDHEN and CDR2 as SYDVKM. V lost 5 bases and J 7 bases, leaving 12 bases between the germline ends.

There are a few counts of this clonotype. In DNA form, the CDR3 reads TGTGCCAGCAGGCAACTAGGCTACAATGAGCAGTTCTTC. Translating gives CASRQLGYNEQFF. This sequence joins TRBV27 and TRBJ2-1; a possible D gene is TRBD2 (5 bases). This CDR3 is built from 13 residues. Looked up from germline, CDR1 is MNHEY and CDR2 is SMNVEV (reference sequence). Trimming took 6 bases from V and 3 from J, leaving 9 bases between them.

This clonotype was seen ten or more times. This chain connects TRBV6-4 to TRBJ2-3, with 11 bases lining up with TRBD1. This CDR3 comprises 19 residues. Germline V CDR1 and CDR2: MRHNA, SNTAGT. V lost 5 bases and J lost 1; bases outside the gene matches: 14. The CDR3, as DNA: TGTGCCAGCAGTCTAATCCCCTCCGGGACAGGGGGTGGCACAGATACGCAGTATTTT. Protein: CASSLIPSGTGGGTDTQYF.

This clonotype was seen a few times. The chain is built from TRBV13 and TRBJ1-1; possible D gene TRBD1, 5 bases. V was cut by 5 bases and J by 0 bases, with 10 bases left in between. This CDR3 has 14 amino acids. In germline, CDR1 is PRHDT, CDR2 FYEKMQ (reference sequence). The CDR3 DNA reads TGTGCCAGCAGCCTACGGGGGATGAACACTGAAGCTTTCTTT. Translating gives CASSLRGMNTEAFF.

This clonotype was found a few times. V gene TRBV11-2 combines with J gene TRBJ1-2; TRBD1 matches 9 bases. V lost 3 bases and J lost 7; bases outside the gene matches: 9. The CDR3 sequence is 15 residues long. The germline V gene encodes CDR1 SGHAT and CDR2 FQNNGV. The CDR3 reads CASSFESGTGTGYTF. The CDR3 DNA follows: TGTGCCAGCAGCTTTGAATCCGGGACAGGGACTGGCTACACCTTC.

This clonotype has at least ten counts. This chain links TRBV5-5 with TRBJ2-3; D not resolved. V was pared by 0 bases and J by 5 bases, with 4 bases between. Germline values: CDR1 SGHKS, CDR2 YYEKEE (reference sequence). The CDR3 extends over 12 amino acids. In nucleotides, the CDR3 is TGTGCCAGCAGCTTGGTGGTAGATACGCAGTATTTT. This sequence encodes CASSLVVDTQYF.

This clonotype was seen more than once but under ten times. This chain joins TRBV4-1 and TRBJ2-7; perhaps TRBD1 as D (6 bases). Germline assignment: CDR1 MGHRA and CDR2 YSYEKL. The CDR3 is made up of 13 amino acids. V shed 2 bases and J shed 3 bases, with 8 bases lying between them. CDR3 sequence reads: CASSQQGNYEQYF. As DNA, the CDR3 is TGCGCCAGCAGCCAACAGGGGAACTACGAGCAGTACTTC.

The chain couples TRBV10-3 to TRBJ2-1; 9 nucleotides match TRBD2. Per the germline V gene, CDR1 is ENHRY and CDR2 is SYGVKD. The CDR3 length is 16 residues. The trim removed 2 bases at V and 4 bases at J, leaving 6 bases unmatched. The CDR3 DNA follows: TGTGCCATCAGTGAGAGGCTAGCGGGACGGTACAATGAGCAGTTCTTC. This translates into CAISERLAGRYNEQFF.